These 19 T cell receptor beta chains were sequenced from one sample in a study of shared clonotypes between healthy human individuals. CD45RO-negative CD8 cells positively selected for CCR7 made up the naive population, which excluded terminally differentiated effector memory CD45RA+ cells. TCRdb's table, derived via immunoSEQ multiplex PCR, lists solely in-frame clones and lacks some. The data hold about 2.1 million clones, with under 95% observed a single time. The sequenced sample was naive CD8+ T cells from PBMCs. The receptors were gathered from a man aged 18-30 years in good health. Some clones in this sample may be carry-over from other donors' samples.

About this clone: Germline and junction disagree at one end, which may indicate a read error. J is TRBJ2-1 and V is TRBV2, with 7 bases lining up with TRBD2. The CDR3 has 13 amino acids. The germline V gene has CDR1 SNHLY and CDR2 FYNNEI. DNA for the CDR3: TGTGCCAGCCGGGACTACCCCTATAATGAGCAGTTCTTC. Its translation: CASRDYPYNEQFF.

The chain recombines TRBV27 with TRBJ2-1; D is perhaps TRBD2 (6 bases). Germline assignment: CDR1 MNHEY and CDR2 SMNVEV (reference sequence). The CDR3 is made up of 13 amino acids. Trimming removed 3 bases from V and 5 bases from J, with 8 bases in between. The CDR3 DNA sequence: TGTGCCAGCAGTTTGGGGAGGCACAATGAGCAGTTCTTC. It specifies CASSLGRHNEQFF.

This sequence joins TRBV5-1 and TRBJ1-5; TRBD1 agrees at 9 bases. This CDR3 contains 15 residues. V was pared by 4 bases and J by 6 bases, with 8 bases of the junction left unmatched. Germline V gene data show CDR1 as SGHRS and CDR2 as YFSETQ. The CDR3 is CASSEGTGTGQPQHF. CDR3 sequence (DNA): TGCGCCAGCAGCGAGGGGACAGGGACAGGTCAGCCCCAGCATTTT.

This clone was observed a few times. This sequence joins TRBV9 and TRBJ2-1, with D unresolved. CDR3 length: 15 amino acids. CDR1 is SGDLS and CDR2 is YYNGEE in the germline V gene. V lost 0 bases to trimming and J lost 8 bases, with 15 bases between them. CDR3 sequence reads: CASSVAGKGLDEQFF. The CDR3 bases are TGTGCCAGCAGCGTAGCTGGAAAGGGATTGGATGAGCAGTTCTTC.

The chain links TRBV6-6 to TRBJ2-1; D is undetermined. Germline values: CDR1 MNHNY, CDR2 SVGAGI (reference sequence). V lost 5 bases to trimming and J lost 9 bases, with 20 bases between them. The CDR3 has 15 residues. The CDR3 bases are TGTGCCAGCAGTCCCCGCTTAGCCCGTACACTTGAGCAGTTCTTC. Its protein product is CASSPRLARTLEQFF.

The chain joins TRBV11-3 to TRBJ2-3, with D perhaps matching TRBD2 (6 bases). Trimming shortened V by 6 bases and J by 2 bases, and 12 bases separated the two germline ends. This CDR3 contains 14 residues. In germline, CDR1 is SGHNT, CDR2 YENEEA. The CDR3 reads CASRNRRATDTQYF. In nucleotides, the CDR3 is TGTGCCAGCAGAAACCGGAGGGCCACAGATACGCAGTATTTT. The full variable domain, rest sourced from reference TRBV11-3 and TRBJ2-3, is EAGVVQSPRYKIIEKKQPVAFWCNPISGHNTLYWYLQNLGQGPELLIRYENEEAVDDSQLPKDRFSAERLKGVDSTLKIQPAELGDSAVYLCASRNRRATDTQYFGPGTRLTVL.

The chain couples TRBV10-2 to TRBJ2-7, with D perhaps matching TRBD2 (5 bases). The CDR3 has 15 amino acids. Germline lookup yields CDR1 WSHSY and CDR2 SAAADI. The ends were cut back, 7 bases at V and 0 bases at J, with 16 bases in the middle. CDR3: CASKEAGGSSYEQYF. The DNA for the CDR3 is TGCGCCAGCAAAGAGGCGGGCGGCAGCTCCTACGAGCAGTACTTC.

The chain links TRBV18 to TRBJ2-1, with D perhaps given as TRBD1 or TRBD2 (5 bases each). The length of the CDR3 is 14 residues. The ends were cut back, 5 bases at V and 5 bases at J, with 13 bases in the middle. The germline CDR1 and CDR2 sequences are KGHSH and LQKENI. The CDR3 spells CASSYVGGNNEQFF. The CDR3 DNA reads TGTGCCAGCTCATACGTTGGGGGAAACAATGAGCAGTTCTTC.

This chain connects TRBV27 to TRBJ2-1; the D gene is possibly TRBD1 (5 bases). Trimming removed 4 bases at V and 3 bases at J, with 16 bases between. The CDR3 has 16 residues. In germline, CDR1 is MNHEY, CDR2 SMNVEV (reference sequence). CDR3 in DNA: TGTGCCAGCAGTTCGACGACAGAAACCGTCTACAATGAGCAGTTCTTC. Translated, it gives CASSSTTETVYNEQFF.

This clone was recorded once. V and J are TRBV10-1 and TRBJ2-2; no reliable D call. CDR1 is WNHNN, CDR2 SYGVQD, per germline (reference sequence). Between the trimmed V and J ends, which lost 1 base and 4 bases, there was a span of 4 bases. The CDR3 consists of 13 residues. CDR3 region: CASSELPTGELFF. CDR3 DNA sequence: TGCGCCAGCAGTGAGTTGCCCACCGGGGAGCTGTTTTTT.

With respect to this clone: One end of the junction is discordant with germline, which a read error may explain. The J gene is TRBJ1-2, the V gene TRBV7-9; D not certain. The germline V gene has CDR1 SEHNR and CDR2 FQNEAQ (reference sequence). The CDR3 is made up of 13 amino acids. CDR3 in amino acids: CASSFTENYGYAF. The DNA for the CDR3 is TGTGCCAGCAGCTTTACCGAAAACTATGGCTACGCCTTC.

V usage is TRBV27 and J usage is TRBJ1-4, with 10 bases identical to TRBD1. CDR3 size: 15 residues. From germline, CDR1 is MNHEY and CDR2 SMNVEV (reference sequence). V shed 6 bases and J 12 bases; nucleotides not matched to a gene: 13. CDR3 in DNA: TGTGCCAGCAGGCGCCAGACAGGGGGCCAGGGCGAACTGTTTTTT. It specifies CASRRQTGGQGELFF. The full variable domain, rest sourced from reference TRBV27 and TRBJ1-4, is EAQVTQNPRYLITVTGKKLTVTCSQNMNHEYMSWYRQDPGLGLRQIYYSMNVEVTDKGDVPEGYKVSRKEKRNFPLILESPSPNQTSLYFCASRRQTGGQGELFFGSGTQLSVL.

The chain combines TRBV7-9 with TRBJ2-1; D might be TRBD1 (5 bases). V shed 5 bases and J shed 10 bases, with 15 bases lying between them. This CDR3 is built from 13 residues. Germline CDR1 and CDR2: SEHNR and FQNEAQ (reference sequence). The CDR3 coding sequence is TGTGCCAGCAGCGACAGACAATTAAGCGAGCAGTTCTTC. Protein sequence: CASSDRQLSEQFF.

J is TRBJ1-4 and V is TRBV15, with 8 bases that match TRBD1. The CDR3 loop spans 16 amino acids. Germline V gene data show CDR1 as LNHNV and CDR2 as YYDKDF (reference sequence). With 3 bases clipped from V and 8 bases from J, the junction kept 11 bases outside the gene matches. The CDR3 here is CATSSEITGGEEKLFF. CDR3 in DNA: TGTGCCACCAGCAGCGAAATCACAGGGGGTGAGGAAAAACTGTTTTTT.

This clone was detected once. The chain combines TRBV2 with TRBJ2-7; a possible D gene is TRBD1 (6 bases). V shed 6 bases and J shed 3 bases, with 9 bases lying between them. CDR3 size: 12 residues. The germline gives CDR1 SNHLY, CDR2 FYNNEI. The CDR3 sequence is CASRRQDYEQYF. CDR3 nucleotides: TGTGCCAGCAGGCGACAGGACTACGAGCAGTACTTC.

This sequence joins TRBV19 and TRBJ1-2, with D maybe TRBD1 (6 bases). The CDR3 totals 15 residues. Germline values: CDR1 LNHDA, CDR2 SQIVND (reference sequence). V dropped 1 base and J dropped 4 bases, with 13 bases sitting between them. CDR3 loop: CASSIVTGQTYGYTF. The CDR3 DNA reads as TGTGCCAGTAGTATAGTAACCGGACAGACCTATGGCTACACCTTC.

The genes are TRBV28 and TRBJ1-5, with D possibly being TRBD1 (5 bases). The CDR3 is 15 amino acids. Trimming removed 8 bases from V and 5 bases from J, with 19 bases in between. Germline CDR1 is MDHEN and CDR2 is SYDVKM. CDR3 loop: CASGAETASYQPQHF. CDR3 coding DNA: TGTGCCAGCGGCGCCGAGACAGCCTCTTATCAGCCCCAGCATTTT.

The chain joins TRBV4-1 to TRBJ2-4, with TRBD2 matching 11 bases. The CDR3 loop spans 17 amino acids. Germline CDR1 and CDR2: MGHRA and YSYEKL. V dropped 2 bases and J dropped 6; count of bases not matched to a gene: 9. The CDR3 region has the DNA TGCGCCAGCAGCCAACATCCTAGCGGGAGGAGGGTAAACATTCAGTACTTC. Protein sequence: CASSQHPSGRRVNIQYF.

This chain links TRBV10-3 with TRBJ2-2; possibly TRBD2 for D (6 bases). V lost 11 bases and J 4 bases, leaving 14 bases between the germline ends. The CDR3 runs to 13 residues. The germline CDR1 and CDR2 sequences are ENHRY and SYGVKD. The CDR3 region is CAAGPASTGELFF. The DNA of the CDR3 is TGTGCCGCGGGGCCTGCGAGCACCGGGGAGCTGTTTTTT.